These 18 T cell receptor beta chains originate from one sample sequenced in a study of CD8 T cells in ankylosing spondylitis. TCRdb reanalysed the 5' RACE reads using MiXCR and keeps one entry per CDR3 protein. The top ten clones hold 32% of a sample with roughly 35,000 distinct CDR3 sequences, around an eighth of them seen once. Source material: synovial fluid, either unsorted or a sorted T cell fraction (not recorded which). The receptors shown here come from a male donor with ankylosing spondylitis.

This clonotype was observed many times. The chain combines TRBV5-1 with TRBJ1-2, with 8 bases aligning to TRBD1. The germline gives CDR1 SGHRS, CDR2 YFSETQ. J gave up 2 bases and V 0 bases, and 3 bases lay outside the gene matches. CDR3 size: 15 residues. The CDR3 region is CASSLADRGNYGYTF. The CDR3 DNA reads TGCGCCAGCAGCTTGGCTGACAGGGGAAACTATGGCTACACCTTC. The entire variable domain, with the rest obtained from reference TRBV5-1 and TRBJ1-2, is as follows: KAGVTQTPRYLIKTRGQQVTLSCSPISGHRSVSWYQQTPGQGLQFLFEYFSETQRNKGNFPGRFSGRQFSNSRSEMNVSTLELGDSALYLCASSLADRGNYGYTFGSGTRLTVV.

The chain carries TRBV7-6 and TRBJ2-3; D is perhaps TRBD1 (6 bases). V was cut by 4 bases and J by 4 bases, with 18 bases left in between. CDR3 length: 16 amino acids. Germline V gene lookup returns CDR1 SGHVS and CDR2 FNYEAQ. The CDR3 nucleotides read TGTGCCAGCAGCTCCCCGGCGGTGGACAGACCAGATACGCAGTATTTT. Protein product: CASSSPAVDRPDTQYF.

This clonotype was seen more than once but under ten times. The V call is TRBV5-1, the J call TRBJ2-3, with 12 bases fitting TRBD2. Germline CDR1 is SGHRS and CDR2 is YFSETQ. The trim removed 5 bases at V and 3 bases at J, leaving 16 bases unmatched. This CDR3 spans 19 amino acids. The chain's CDR3 is CASSPRLAGEGLETDTQYF. The CDR3 nucleotides are TGCGCCAGCAGTCCCCGACTAGCGGGAGAGGGGTTGGAAACAGATACGCAGTATTTT.

This clonotype occurred a few times. J is TRBJ2-1 and V is TRBV6-2 or TRBV6-3, with TRBD1 identical over 8 bases. This CDR3 region has 16 residues. Germline V CDR1 and CDR2: MNHEY, SVGEGT. The ends lost 2 bases at V and 1 base at J; junction bases unmatched: 4. CDR3 amino acids: CASSYDRGPSYNEQFF. As DNA, the CDR3 is TGTGCCAGCAGTTACGACAGGGGCCCTTCCTACAATGAGCAGTTCTTC.

This clonotype has just a few counts. The gene calls are TRBV5-6 and TRBJ1-5; D is unclear. Germline loops: CDR1 SGHDT, CDR2 YYEEEE. This CDR3 contains 14 residues. V lost 0 bases, J lost 4 bases, and 8 bases lay in between. CDR3 coding DNA: TGTGCCAGCAGCTTGGGGTGGGTGAATCAGCCCCAGCATTTT. This codes for CASSLGWVNQPQHF.

This clonotype was counted between two and nine times. The chain employs TRBV20-1 and TRBJ2-7; 11 bases map to TRBD2. Germline loops: CDR1 DFQATT, CDR2 SNEGSKA (reference sequence). This CDR3 comprises 12 residues. With V trimmed by 8 bases and J by 3 bases, 3 bases remained unmatched. The CDR3 spells CSPTSGNYEQYF. The CDR3 DNA reads as TGCAGTCCGACTAGCGGGAACTACGAGCAGTACTTC.

V gene TRBV20-1 combines with J gene TRBJ1-5; tentatively, D is TRBD1 (6 bases). Deletions cut 0 bases from V and 7 bases from J, with 13 bases between. CDR3 length equals 14 residues. Germline CDR1 reads DFQATT; CDR2 reads SNEGSKA (reference sequence). The CDR3 nucleotides are TGCAGTGCTAGAGATGTGGGGGGGCGGCAGCCCCAGCATTTT. Translated: CSARDVGGRQPQHF.

This clonotype was observed at least ten times. V is TRBV6-5 and J is TRBJ1-6; 10 nucleotides line up with TRBD1. Germline V CDR1 and CDR2: MNHEY, SVGAGI. The CDR3 totals 15 residues. Trimming took 5 bases from V and 9 from J; bases not matched to a gene: 7. CDR3 sequence (DNA): TGTGCCAGCAGTCTACAGGGACAGGGGAGTTCACCCCTCCACTTT. Translation gives CASSLQGQGSSPLHF.

This clonotype was picked up a small number of times. This rearrangement joins TRBV5-1 to TRBJ2-7; TRBD1 aligns across 7 bases. With V trimmed by 4 bases and J by 2 bases, 6 bases remained unmatched. This CDR3 spans 14 amino acids. CDR1 SGHRS and CDR2 YFSETQ come from the germline V gene. The CDR3 reads CASSTGQVAYEQYF. In DNA, the CDR3 is TGCGCCAGCAGCACAGGACAGGTCGCCTACGAGCAGTACTTC.

This clonotype has a count of ten or more. The J gene is TRBJ2-2, the V gene TRBV6-4; D is ambiguous. Germline V gives CDR1 MRHNA, CDR2 SNTAGT. This CDR3 has 13 amino acids. V lost 8 bases to trimming and J lost 3 bases, with 10 bases between them. Here the CDR3 DNA reads TGTGCCAGCTCCCCCCTTCACACCGGGGAGCTGTTTTTT. Residues: CASSPLHTGELFF.

This clonotype has only a few counts. CDR3 coding DNA: TGTGCCAGCAGCGCCTCCGCTATCGGGGGAGGAGCTTTCTTT. Translated: CASSASAIGGGAFF. This chain uses TRBV9 with TRBJ1-1; D is perhaps TRBD1 (5 bases). From germline, CDR1 is SGDLS and CDR2 YYNGEE. Trimming took 3 bases from V and 10 from J, leaving 19 bases between them. The CDR3 is 14 residues long.

The chain has TRBV27 and TRBJ2-5; D might be TRBD2 (6 bases). CDR1 and CDR2 (germline): MNHEY, SMNVEV (reference sequence). This CDR3 spans 14 amino acids. V was trimmed by 6 bases and J by 5 bases, leaving 16 bases between them. The CDR3 loop is CASSRRLGGETQYF. CDR3 sequence (DNA): TGTGCCAGCAGCCGGCGACTTGGAGGGGAGACCCAGTACTTC.

This clonotype was recorded at least ten times. The chain employs TRBV6-4 and TRBJ2-1, with 11 nucleotides matching TRBD2. The CDR3 runs 16 residues. V gave up 4 bases and J gave up 3 bases; unmatched junction bases: 5. Germline lookup yields CDR1 MRHNA and CDR2 SNTAGT. DNA for the CDR3: TGTGCCAGCAGTGGGTTAGCGGGAGGGGACTACAATGAGCAGTTCTTC. Translated, it gives CASSGLAGGDYNEQFF.

This clonotype was observed a handful of times. J is TRBJ2-1 and V is TRBV20-1; 7 bases are shared with TRBD2. The CDR3 length is 13 residues. Trimming at V came to 2 bases and at J to 13 bases, leaving 11 bases not matched to a gene. Germline V gene data show CDR1 as DFQATT and CDR2 as SNEGSKA (reference sequence). CDR3 in amino acids: CSARPLAGVGQFF. The CDR3 region has the DNA TGCAGTGCTAGACCCCTCGCGGGAGTGGGTCAGTTCTTC.

The chain combines TRBV5-6 with TRBJ2-4; D ambiguous. The CDR3 has 14 amino acids. The V gene lost 1 base and the J gene lost 5 bases, with 10 bases spanning the gap. CDR1 is SGHDT, CDR2 YYEEEE, per germline. CDR3 sequence reads: CASSLSWLQNIQYF. Written as DNA, the CDR3 is TGTGCCAGCAGCTTGAGTTGGTTGCAAAACATTCAGTACTTC.

This clonotype was detected a few times. This chain connects TRBV18 to TRBJ1-4, with a weak D call TRBD1 (6 bases). Germline lookup yields CDR1 KGHSH and CDR2 LQKENI. The V end lost 5 bases, the J end lost 8 bases, and 24 bases lay between the germline ends. This CDR3 is built from 17 residues. The CDR3 region has the DNA TGTGCCAGCTCATCCGCCCGAGCGGGGGCCGGAGGAGAAAAACTGTTTTTT. It is translated as CASSSARAGAGGEKLFF.

This clonotype was seen repeatedly, ten times or more. This chain links TRBV9 with TRBJ1-5; weak D call: TRBD1 (5 bases). The V end lost 5 bases, the J end lost 0 bases, and 15 bases lay between the germline ends. The CDR3 consists of 16 residues. The V gene's germline CDR1 is SGDLS and CDR2 YYNGEE. The CDR3 sequence is CASSLGGGNSNQPQHF. The CDR3 DNA is TGTGCCAGCAGTCTCGGTGGGGGGAATAGCAATCAGCCCCAGCATTTT.

J is TRBJ2-3 and V is TRBV20-1, with D tentatively TRBD2 (5 bases). CDR1 and CDR2 (germline): DFQATT, SNEGSKA (reference sequence). Trimming removed 5 bases at V and 1 base at J, with 13 bases between. This CDR3 comprises 14 residues. The CDR3 region has the DNA TGCAGTGCTGGCTTACTAGGAGGCACAGATACGCAGTATTTT. Its translation: CSAGLLGGTDTQYF.